A selection of T cell receptor beta chains follows, all from one sample in a study of OX40 agonist ivuxolimab in advanced cancers. The method was immunoSEQ multiplex PCR; TCRdb's version includes in-frame clones alone and lacks a portion of them. Found here are about 71,000 clones, about 89% of them singletons; the top ten hold more than 14%. Source: CD4+ or CD8+ T cells sorted from blood, taken in a trial of the OX40 agonist ivuxolimab. The receptors were sampled from an adult with an advanced solid tumor such as melanoma, head and neck, liver or kidney cancer. CDR3s include the opening cysteine and the closing phenylalanine or tryptophan. D genes are given only for firm matches. Clone size is stated in some rows and not others, as once, few, many or a class when expanded.

d_gene	j_gene	v_gene	abundance	CDR3aa	CDR3nt
-	TRBJ2-5	TRBV7-9	-	CASSSPTGPQETQYF	TGTGCCAGCAGCTCGCCTACGGGTCCACAAGAGACCCAGTACTTC
-	TRBJ1-1	TRBV4-3	-	CASSQETGDMNTEAFF	TGCGCCAGCAGCCAAGAAACAGGAGACATGAACACTGAAGCTTTCTTT
TRBD2	TRBJ2-1	TRBV27	-	CASSLVSASGRAGYEQFF	TGTGCCAGCAGTTTAGTATCGGCTAGCGGGAGGGCCGGTTATGAGCAGTTCTTC
-	TRBJ2-1	TRBV5-5	-	CASSLDAGGNEQFF	TGTGCCAGCAGCTTGGATGCAGGGGGGAATGAGCAGTTCTTC
TRBD2	TRBJ2-5	TRBV5-1	once	CASSLLLAGGPGRETQYF	TGCGCCAGCAGCTTGTTACTAGCGGGAGGGCCGGGTCGAGAGACCCAGTACTTC
TRBD2	TRBJ2-1	TRBV7-3	-	CASSFKGTSGRMAPYNEQFF	TGTGCCAGCAGCTTTAAAGGGACTAGCGGGAGGATGGCCCCCTACAATGAGCAGTTCTTC
-	TRBJ1-1	TRBV4-1	-	CASSQVWQLNTEAFF	TGCGCCAGCAGCCAAGTATGGCAGTTGAACACTGAAGCTTTCTTT
-	TRBJ2-3	TRBV27	-	CASRMVDTQYF	TGTGCCAGCAGGATGGTAGATACGCAGTATTTT
TRBD1	TRBJ1-1	TRBV7-9	-	CASSPSGQGNTEAFF	TGTGCCAGCAGCCCGTCCGGACAGGGGAACACTGAAGCTTTCTTT
-	TRBJ2-1	TRBV5-4	-	CASSYWDEQFF	TGTGCCAGCAGTTACTGGGATGAGCAGTTCTTC
-	TRBJ2-5	TRBV11-2	-	CASSSDYQETQYF	TGTGCCAGCAGCTCAGACTACCAAGAGACCCAGTACTTC
TRBD2	TRBJ2-7	TRBV4-1	-	CASSQIAGGNYEQYF	TGCGCCAGCAGCCAGATAGCGGGAGGGAACTACGAGCAGTACTTC
TRBD1	TRBJ2-6	TRBV6-1	-	CASSEQGAWGANVLTF	TGTGCCAGCAGTGAACAGGGGGCGTGGGGGGCCAACGTCCTGACTTTC
-	TRBJ1-5	TRBV28	-	CASSPQYGNQPQHF	TGTGCCAGCAGTCCCCAGTATGGCAATCAGCCCCAGCATTTT
-	TRBJ2-3	TRBV18	-	CASSPRVSTDTQYF	TGTGCCAGCTCACCCAGGGTTAGCACAGATACGCAGTATTTT
-	TRBJ1-1	TRBV9	-	CASSVGVSTEAFF	TGTGCCAGCAGCGTAGGGGTTAGCACTGAAGCTTTCTTT
-	TRBJ2-1	TRBV5-1	-	CASSLTSRPYNEQFF	TGCGCCAGCAGCTTGACTAGTCGACCCTACAATGAGCAGTTCTTC
TRBD1	TRBJ2-7	TRBV2	-	CASSERGDRSYEQYF	TGTGCCAGCAGTGAAAGGGGGGACAGGTCCTACGAGCAGTACTTC
-	TRBJ2-5	TRBV4-1	-	CASSQQLRPETQYF	TGCGCCAGCAGCCAGCAACTGAGACCCGAGACCCAGTACTTC
TRBD1	TRBJ1-2	TRBV27	once	CASSLSLGTGDYGYTF	TGTGCCAGCAGTTTATCTCTTGGGACAGGGGACTATGGCTACACCTTC
TRBD2	TRBJ2-1	TRBV7-2	-	CASSFSASGYNEQFF	TGTGCCAGCAGCTTCTCGGCTAGCGGGTACAATGAGCAGTTCTTC
-	TRBJ2-7	TRBV5-1	-	CASSFAERQYF	TGCGCCAGCAGCTTTGCGGAACGGCAGTACTTC
TRBD2	TRBJ2-5	TRBV6-6	-	CASSSTSGNQETQYF	TGTGCCAGCAGTTCGACTAGCGGGAACCAAGAGACCCAGTACTTC
-	TRBJ2-1	TRBV7-9	-	CASSSNDGERGEQFF	TGTGCCAGCAGCTCCAACGATGGGGAACGGGGTGAGCAGTTCTTC
-	TRBJ2-1	TRBV25-1	-	CASSPLDKNEQFF	TGTGCCAGCAGCCCCCTAGACAAAAATGAGCAGTTCTTC
-	TRBJ2-1	TRBV11-2	-	CASSLDYGLVGSYNEQFF	TGTGCCAGCAGCTTAGATTATGGTCTAGTAGGCTCCTACAATGAGCAGTTCTTC
-	TRBJ1-2	TRBV27	-	CASSPIGTYGYTF	TGTGCCAGCAGTCCCATAGGGACGTATGGCTACACCTTC
-	TRBJ1-5	TRBV5-4	-	CASSAEGESNQPQHF	TGTGCCAGCAGCGCCGAAGGTGAAAGCAATCAGCCCCAGCATTTT
-	TRBJ2-3	TRBV2	-	CASSGEGSYDTQYF	TGTGCCAGCAGTGGCGAGGGGTCATACGATACGCAGTATTTT
-	TRBJ2-1	TRBV10-3	-	CAISEGGGVLSSYNEQFF	TGTGCCATCAGTGAGGGAGGTGGGGTTTTGAGCTCCTACAATGAGCAGTTCTTC
-	TRBJ1-3	TRBV4-3	-	CASSLRVAGNTIYF	TGCGCCAGCAGCCTCAGGGTGGCGGGAAACACCATATATTTT
-	TRBJ2-1	TRBV16	-	CASSQSDGSYNEQFF	TGTGCCAGCAGCCAATCGGACGGGAGTTACAATGAGCAGTTCTTC
-	TRBJ2-7	TRBV27	-	CASSLKGYSNYEQYF	TGTGCCAGCAGTTTAAAGGGTTATTCCAACTACGAGCAGTACTTC
TRBD2	TRBJ2-7	TRBV11-2	-	CASSFQREISEQYF	TGTGCCAGCAGCTTCCAGCGGGAGATCTCCGAGCAGTACTTC
-	TRBJ1-5	TRBV7-2	-	CASSHDRNQPQHF	TGTGCCAGCAGCCATGACCGGAATCAGCCCCAGCATTTT
-	TRBJ2-1	TRBV6-4	-	CASSDSGRFNEQFF	TGTGCCAGCAGTGACAGTGGGAGGTTCAATGAGCAGTTCTTC
TRBD1	TRBJ2-7	TRBV15	-	CATSSRDRGHEQYF	TGTGCCACCAGCTCCCGGGACAGGGGCCACGAGCAGTACTTC